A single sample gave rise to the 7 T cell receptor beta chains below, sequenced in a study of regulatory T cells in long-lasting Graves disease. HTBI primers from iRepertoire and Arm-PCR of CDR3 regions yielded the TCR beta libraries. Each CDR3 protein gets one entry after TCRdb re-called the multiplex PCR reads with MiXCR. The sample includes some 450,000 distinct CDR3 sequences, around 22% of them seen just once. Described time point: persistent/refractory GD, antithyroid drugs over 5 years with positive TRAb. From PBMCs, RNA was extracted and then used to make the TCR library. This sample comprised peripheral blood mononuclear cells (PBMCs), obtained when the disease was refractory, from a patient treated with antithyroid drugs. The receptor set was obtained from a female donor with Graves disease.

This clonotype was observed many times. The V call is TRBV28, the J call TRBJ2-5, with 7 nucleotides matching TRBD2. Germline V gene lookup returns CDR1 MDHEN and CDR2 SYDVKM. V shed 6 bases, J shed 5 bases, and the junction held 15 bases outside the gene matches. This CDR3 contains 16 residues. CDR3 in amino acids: CASSSQGGRSSETQYF. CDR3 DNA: TGTGCCAGCAGCTCGCAGGGCGGGAGAAGTAGCGAGACCCAGTACTTC. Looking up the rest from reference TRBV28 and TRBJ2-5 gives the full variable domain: DVKVTQSSRYLVKRTGEKVFLECVQDMDHENMFWYRQDPGLGLRLIYFSYDVKMKEKGDIPEGYSVSREKKERFSLILESASTNQTSMYLCASSSQGGRSSETQYFGPGTRLLVL.

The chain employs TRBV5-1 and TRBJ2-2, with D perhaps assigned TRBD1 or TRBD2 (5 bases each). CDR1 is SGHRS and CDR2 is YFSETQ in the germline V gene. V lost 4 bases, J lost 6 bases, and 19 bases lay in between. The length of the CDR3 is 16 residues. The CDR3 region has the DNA TGCGCCAGCAGCACTGCGTTGGGGGAGCCAGCCGGGGAGCTGTTTTTT. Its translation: CASSTALGEPAGELFF.

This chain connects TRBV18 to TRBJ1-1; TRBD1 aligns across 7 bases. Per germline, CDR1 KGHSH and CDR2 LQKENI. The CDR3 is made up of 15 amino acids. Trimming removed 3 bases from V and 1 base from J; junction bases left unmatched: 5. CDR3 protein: CASSPATGENTEAFF. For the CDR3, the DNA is TGTGCCAGCTCACCGGCCACAGGGGAGAACACTGAAGCTTTCTTT.

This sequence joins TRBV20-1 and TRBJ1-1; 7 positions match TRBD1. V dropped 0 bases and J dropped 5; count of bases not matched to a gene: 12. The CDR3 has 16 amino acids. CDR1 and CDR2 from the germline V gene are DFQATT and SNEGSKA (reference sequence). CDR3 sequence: CSARDNQGVLRTEAFF. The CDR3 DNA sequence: TGCAGTGCTAGAGATAATCAGGGGGTATTGCGGACTGAAGCTTTCTTT.

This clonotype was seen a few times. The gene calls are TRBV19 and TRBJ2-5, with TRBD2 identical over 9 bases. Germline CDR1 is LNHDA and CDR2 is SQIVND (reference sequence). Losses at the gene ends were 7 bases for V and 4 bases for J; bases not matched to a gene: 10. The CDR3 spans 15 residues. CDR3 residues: CASKEGSSGGETQYF. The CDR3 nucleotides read TGTGCCAGTAAAGAAGGGAGTAGCGGGGGAGAGACCCAGTACTTC. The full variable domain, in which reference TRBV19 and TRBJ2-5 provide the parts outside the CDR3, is DGGITQSPKYLFRKEGQNVTLSCEQNLNHDAMYWYRQDPGQGLRLIYYSQIVNDFQKGDIAEGYSVSREKKESFPLTVTSAQKNPTAFYLCASKEGSSGGETQYFGPGTRLLVL.

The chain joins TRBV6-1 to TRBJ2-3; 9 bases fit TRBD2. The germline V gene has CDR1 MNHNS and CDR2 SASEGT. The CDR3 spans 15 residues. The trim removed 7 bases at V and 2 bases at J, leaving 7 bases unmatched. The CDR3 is CASIRREGFTDTQYF. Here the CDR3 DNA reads TGTGCCAGCATTCGGCGGGAGGGTTTCACAGATACGCAGTATTTT.

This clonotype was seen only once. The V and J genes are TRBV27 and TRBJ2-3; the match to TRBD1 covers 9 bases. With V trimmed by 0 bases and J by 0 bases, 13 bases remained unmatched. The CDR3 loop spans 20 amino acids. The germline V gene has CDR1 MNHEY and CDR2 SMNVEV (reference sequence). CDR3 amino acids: CASSLSLGQGRVASTDTQYF. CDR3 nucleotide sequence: TGTGCCAGCAGTTTATCCCTAGGACAGGGGAGGGTCGCTAGCACAGATACGCAGTATTTT.